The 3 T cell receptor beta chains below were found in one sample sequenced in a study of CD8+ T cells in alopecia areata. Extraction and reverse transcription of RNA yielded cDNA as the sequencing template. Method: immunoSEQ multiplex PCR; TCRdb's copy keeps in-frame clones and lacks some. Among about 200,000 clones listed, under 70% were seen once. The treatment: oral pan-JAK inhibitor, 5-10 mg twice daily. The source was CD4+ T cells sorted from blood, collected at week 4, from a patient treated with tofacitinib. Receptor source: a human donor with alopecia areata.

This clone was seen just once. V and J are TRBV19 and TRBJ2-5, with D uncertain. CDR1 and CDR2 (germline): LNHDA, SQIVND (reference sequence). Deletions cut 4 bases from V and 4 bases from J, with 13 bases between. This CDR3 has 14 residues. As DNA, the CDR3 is TGTGCCAGTAGTACAAGACTTTGGGGAGAGACCCAGTACTTC. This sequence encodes CASSTRLWGETQYF.

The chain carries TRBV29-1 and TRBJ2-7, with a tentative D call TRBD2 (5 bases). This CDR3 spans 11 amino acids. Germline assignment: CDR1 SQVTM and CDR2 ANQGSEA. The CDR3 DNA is TGCAGGGACTCTGTCTCCTACGAGCAGTACTTC. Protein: CRDSVSYEQYF.

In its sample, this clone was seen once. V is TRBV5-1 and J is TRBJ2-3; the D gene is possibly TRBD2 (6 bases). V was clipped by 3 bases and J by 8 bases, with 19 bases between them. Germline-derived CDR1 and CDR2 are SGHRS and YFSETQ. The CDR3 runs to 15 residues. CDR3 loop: CASSSGPQAGPTQYF. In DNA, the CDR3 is TGCGCCAGCAGCTCGGGACCTCAAGCGGGTCCTACGCAGTATTTT.